Presented here are 6 T cell receptor beta chains from one specimen sequenced in a study of graft-versus-host responses after intestinal transplantation. Some clones are missing from TCRdb's copy, which holds only in-frame ones; the method was immunoSEQ multiplex PCR. The data hold 15,000 to 20,000 clones, with roughly 87% observed a single time. This material consisted of PBMCs, taken 14 days after transplant. The receptors stem from a human patient who received an intestinal transplant, so some T cells may come from the graft donor.

On this clone: Sequence at one end of the junction differs from germline and may be a read error. The genes are TRBV28 and TRBJ2-7; D is ambiguous. The CDR3 is 17 residues long. Germline values: CDR1 MDHEN, CDR2 SYDVKM. Here the CDR3 reads CARSSPWTLPEPYEQYF. CDR3 in DNA: TGTGCCCGCAGCTCCCCTTGGACCCTACCGGAGCCCTACGAGCAGTACTTC. The whole variable domain, remainder taken from reference TRBV28 and TRBJ2-7, is DVKVTQSSRYLVKRTGEKVFLECVQDMDHENMFWYRQDPGLGLRLIYFSYDVKMKEKGDIPEGYSVSREKKERFSLILESASTNQTSMYLCARSSPWTLPEPYEQYFGPGTRLTVT.

J is TRBJ2-7 and V is TRBV27, with TRBD1 matching 11 bases. The CDR3 extends over 14 amino acids. Germline-derived CDR1 and CDR2 are MNHEY and SMNVEV (reference sequence). V lost 6 bases, J lost 4 bases, and 5 bases stayed unmatched. The CDR3 sequence is CASSPGQGAYEQYF. In DNA, the CDR3 is TGTGCCAGCAGCCCAGGACAGGGGGCGTACGAGCAGTACTTC.

The chain carries TRBV6-1 and TRBJ2-2; the D gene is possibly TRBD1 (5 bases). Germline-derived CDR1 and CDR2 are MNHNS and SASEGT. The CDR3 is 11 amino acids. V gave up 6 bases and J gave up 8 bases, with 7 bases separating them. The CDR3 here is CASRSGGELFF. The CDR3 coding sequence is TGTGCCAGCAGATCAGGGGGGGAGCTGTTTTTT.

V gene TRBV5-1 combines with J gene TRBJ2-5; possible D gene TRBD2, 7 bases. The CDR3 has 15 amino acids. The germline V gene has CDR1 SGHRS and CDR2 YFSETQ. V was trimmed by 4 bases and J by 4 bases, leaving 17 bases between them. The CDR3 loop is CASSLYGGGGETQYF. The CDR3 nucleotides read TGCGCCAGCAGCCTTTACGGGGGAGGGGGAGAGACCCAGTACTTC. The full variable domain, completed using reference TRBV5-1 and TRBJ2-5, is KAGVTQTPRYLIKTRGQQVTLSCSPISGHRSVSWYQQTPGQGLQFLFEYFSETQRNKGNFPGRFSGRQFSNSRSEMNVSTLELGDSALYLCASSLYGGGGETQYFGPGTRLLVL.

The J gene is TRBJ2-2, the V gene TRBV30; no clear D gene. This CDR3 has 12 amino acids. V gave up 2 bases and J gave up 2 bases, with 3 bases separating them. Germline V gene sequence: CDR1 GTSNPN, CDR2 SVGIG (reference sequence). CDR3 nucleotides: TGTGCCTGGAGTCATAACACCGGGGAGCTGTTTTTT. It encodes CAWSHNTGELFF. The full variable domain, completed using reference TRBV30 and TRBJ2-2, is SQTIHQWPATLVQPVGSPLSLECTVEGTSNPNLYWYRQAAGRGLQLLFYSVGIGQISSEVPQNLSASRPQDRQFILSSKKLLLSDSGFYLCAWSHNTGELFFGEGSRLTVL.

CDR3: CASSPRQGRDTGELFF. The CDR3, as DNA: TGCGCCAGCAGCCCTAGACAGGGTCGCGACACCGGGGAGCTGTTTTTT. This chain links TRBV5-1 with TRBJ2-2; 7 nucleotides match TRBD1. V trimming: 4 bases; J trimming: 3 bases; junction bases outside the gene matches: 9. The CDR3 runs to 16 residues. Germline V gene lookup returns CDR1 SGHRS and CDR2 YFSETQ.